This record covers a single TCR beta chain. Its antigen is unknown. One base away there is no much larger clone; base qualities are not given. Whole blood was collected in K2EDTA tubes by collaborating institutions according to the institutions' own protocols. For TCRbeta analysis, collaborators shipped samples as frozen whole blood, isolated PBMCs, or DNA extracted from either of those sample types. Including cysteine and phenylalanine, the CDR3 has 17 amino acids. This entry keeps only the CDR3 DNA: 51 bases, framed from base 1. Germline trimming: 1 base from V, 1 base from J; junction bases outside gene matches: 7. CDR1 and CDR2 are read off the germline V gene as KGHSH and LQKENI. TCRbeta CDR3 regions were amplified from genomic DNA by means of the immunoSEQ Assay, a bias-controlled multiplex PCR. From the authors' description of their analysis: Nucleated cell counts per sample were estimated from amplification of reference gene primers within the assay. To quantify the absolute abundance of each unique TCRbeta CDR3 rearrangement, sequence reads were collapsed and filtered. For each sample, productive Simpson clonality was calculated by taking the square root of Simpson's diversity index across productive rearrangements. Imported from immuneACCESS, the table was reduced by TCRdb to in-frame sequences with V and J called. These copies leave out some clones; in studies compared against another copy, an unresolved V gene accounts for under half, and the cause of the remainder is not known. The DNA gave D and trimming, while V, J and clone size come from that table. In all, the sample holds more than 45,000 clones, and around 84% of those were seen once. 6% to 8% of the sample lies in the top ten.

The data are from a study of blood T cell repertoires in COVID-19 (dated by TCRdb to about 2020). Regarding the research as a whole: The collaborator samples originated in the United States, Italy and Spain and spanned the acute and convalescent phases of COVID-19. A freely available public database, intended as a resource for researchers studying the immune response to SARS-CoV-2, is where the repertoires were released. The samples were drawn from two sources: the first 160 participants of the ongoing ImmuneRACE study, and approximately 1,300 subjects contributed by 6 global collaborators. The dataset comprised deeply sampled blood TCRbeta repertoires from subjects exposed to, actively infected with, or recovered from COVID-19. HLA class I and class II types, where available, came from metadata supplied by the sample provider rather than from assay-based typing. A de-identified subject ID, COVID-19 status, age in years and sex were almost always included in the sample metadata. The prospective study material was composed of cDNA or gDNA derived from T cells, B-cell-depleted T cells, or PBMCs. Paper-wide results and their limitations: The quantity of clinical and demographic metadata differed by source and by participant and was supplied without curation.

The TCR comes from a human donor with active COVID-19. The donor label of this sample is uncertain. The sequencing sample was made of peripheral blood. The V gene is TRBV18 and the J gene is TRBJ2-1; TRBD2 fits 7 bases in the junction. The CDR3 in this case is CASSPQKAGISYNEQFF. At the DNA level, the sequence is TGTGCCAGCTCACCACAAAAAGCGGGAATTTCCTACAATGAGCAGTTCTTC. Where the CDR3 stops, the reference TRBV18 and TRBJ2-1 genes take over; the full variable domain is NAGVMQNPRHLVRRRGQEARLRCSPMKGHSHVYWYRQLPEEGLKFMVYLQKENIIDESGMPKERFSAEFPKEGPSILRIQQVVRGDSAAYFCASSPQKAGISYNEQFFGPGTRLTVL.